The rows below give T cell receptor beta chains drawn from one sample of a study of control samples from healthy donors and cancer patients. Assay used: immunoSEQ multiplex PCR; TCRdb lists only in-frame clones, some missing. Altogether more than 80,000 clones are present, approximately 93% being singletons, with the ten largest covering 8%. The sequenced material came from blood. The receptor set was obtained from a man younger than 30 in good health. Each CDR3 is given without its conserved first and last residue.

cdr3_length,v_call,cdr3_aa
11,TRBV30,AWSGMGTDTQY
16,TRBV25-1,ASSEYQGPNLSGNTIY
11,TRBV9,ASSVDGFTEAF
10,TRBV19,ASSIDLVPQH
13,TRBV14,ASSQLSGSYNEQF
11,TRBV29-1,SGRGGESYEQY
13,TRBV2,ASRLGQGSNQPQH
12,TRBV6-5,ASGPDRLRSEQY
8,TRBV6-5,ASRSYEQY
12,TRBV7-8,ASSLGSDTGELF
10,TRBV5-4,ASRTGASGYT
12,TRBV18,ASSPGTGNYEQY
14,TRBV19,ASSLDSTVYYNEQF
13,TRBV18,ASSPSGQGNSPLH